The present T cell receptor beta chain was sequenced within a study of technical replicates of blood from several donors. The CDR3 runs 13 residues. Between the trimmed V and J ends, which lost 4 bases and 7 bases, there was a span of 10 bases. Germline CDR1 and CDR2: MGHRA and YSYEKL. Generated by immunoSEQ multiplex PCR, the TCRdb table keeps only in-frame clones and is missing some. Found here are 65,000 to 85,000 clones, about 89% of them singletons; the top ten hold 0.25% to 0.35%. Input material: T cells isolated from PBMCs. V gene TRBV4-1 combines with J gene TRBJ2-2; no reliable D call. The TCR comes from a human donor in good health. The CDR3 DNA reads as TGCGCCAGCAGCCCCCGTGTTGTCGGGGAGCTGTTTTTT. This gives the protein CASSPRVVGELFF.